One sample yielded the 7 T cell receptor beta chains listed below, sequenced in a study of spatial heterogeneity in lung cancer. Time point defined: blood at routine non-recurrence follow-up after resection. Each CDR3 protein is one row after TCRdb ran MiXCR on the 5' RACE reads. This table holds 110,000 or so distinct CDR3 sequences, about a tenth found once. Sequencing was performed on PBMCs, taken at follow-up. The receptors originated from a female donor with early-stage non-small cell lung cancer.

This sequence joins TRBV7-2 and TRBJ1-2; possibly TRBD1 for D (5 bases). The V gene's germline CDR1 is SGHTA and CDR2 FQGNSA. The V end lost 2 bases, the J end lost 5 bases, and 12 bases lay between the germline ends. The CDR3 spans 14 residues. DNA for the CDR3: TGTGCCAGCAGCTTAAGTCCGCAGGGTTATGGCTACACCTTC. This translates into CASSLSPQGYGYTF.

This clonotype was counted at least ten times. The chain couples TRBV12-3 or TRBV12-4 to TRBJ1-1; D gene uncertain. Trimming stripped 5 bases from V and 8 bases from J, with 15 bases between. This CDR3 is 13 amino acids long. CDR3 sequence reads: CASSPPPPSEAFF. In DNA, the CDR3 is TGTGCCAGCAGTCCACCGCCCCCCTCAGAAGCTTTCTTT.

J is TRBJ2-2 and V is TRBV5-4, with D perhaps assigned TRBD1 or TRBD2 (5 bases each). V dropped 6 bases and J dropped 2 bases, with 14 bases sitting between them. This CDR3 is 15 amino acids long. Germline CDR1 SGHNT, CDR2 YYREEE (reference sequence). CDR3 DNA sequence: TGTGCCAGCACTCGACCCGGGACCAACACCGGGGAGCTGTTTTTT. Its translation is CASTRPGTNTGELFF.

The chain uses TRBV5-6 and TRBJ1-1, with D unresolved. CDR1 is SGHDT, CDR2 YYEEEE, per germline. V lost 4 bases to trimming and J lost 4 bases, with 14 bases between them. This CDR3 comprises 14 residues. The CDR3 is CASSPTGWATEAFF. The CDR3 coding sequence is TGTGCCAGCAGCCCCACCGGCTGGGCCACTGAAGCTTTCTTT.

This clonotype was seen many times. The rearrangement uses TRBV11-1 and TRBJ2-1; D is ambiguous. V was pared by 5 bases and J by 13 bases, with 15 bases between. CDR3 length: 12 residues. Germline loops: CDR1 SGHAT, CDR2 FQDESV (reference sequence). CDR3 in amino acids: CASSPSGRPQFF. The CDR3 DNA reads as TGTGCCAGCAGCCCGTCCGGACGCCCACAGTTCTTC.

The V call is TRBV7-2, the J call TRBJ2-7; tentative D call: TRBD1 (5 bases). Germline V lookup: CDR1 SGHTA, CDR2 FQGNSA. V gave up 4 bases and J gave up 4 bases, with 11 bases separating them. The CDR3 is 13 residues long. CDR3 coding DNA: TGTGCCAGCAGCTCGGTAACAGGTTACGAGCAGTACTTC. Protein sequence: CASSSVTGYEQYF.

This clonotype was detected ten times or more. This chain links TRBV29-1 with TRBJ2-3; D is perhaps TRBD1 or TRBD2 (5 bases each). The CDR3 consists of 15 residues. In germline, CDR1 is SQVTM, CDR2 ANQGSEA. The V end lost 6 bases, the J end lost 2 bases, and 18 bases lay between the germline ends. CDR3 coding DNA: TGCAGCGTCACTCCCCGGGACCACCTCACAGATACGCAGTATTTT. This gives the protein CSVTPRDHLTDTQYF.